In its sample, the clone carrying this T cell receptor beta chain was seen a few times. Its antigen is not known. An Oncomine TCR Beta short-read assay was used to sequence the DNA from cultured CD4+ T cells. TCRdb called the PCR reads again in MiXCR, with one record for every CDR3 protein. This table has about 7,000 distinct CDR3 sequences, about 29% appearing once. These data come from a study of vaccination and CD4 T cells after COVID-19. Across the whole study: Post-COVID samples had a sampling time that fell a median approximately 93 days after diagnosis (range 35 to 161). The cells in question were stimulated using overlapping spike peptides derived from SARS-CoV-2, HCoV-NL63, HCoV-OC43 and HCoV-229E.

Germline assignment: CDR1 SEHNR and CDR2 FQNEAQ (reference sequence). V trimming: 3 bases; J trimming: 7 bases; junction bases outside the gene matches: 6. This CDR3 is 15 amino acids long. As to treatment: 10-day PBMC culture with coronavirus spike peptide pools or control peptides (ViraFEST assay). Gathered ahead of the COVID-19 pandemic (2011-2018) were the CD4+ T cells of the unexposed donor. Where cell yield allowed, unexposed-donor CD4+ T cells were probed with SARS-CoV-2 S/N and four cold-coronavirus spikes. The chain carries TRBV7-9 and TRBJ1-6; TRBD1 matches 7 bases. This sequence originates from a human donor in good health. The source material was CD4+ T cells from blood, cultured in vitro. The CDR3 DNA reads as TGTGCCAGCAGCTTTGCCGACAGGGCGAATTCACCCCTCCACTTT. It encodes CASSFADRANSPLHF.